Listed below are T cell receptor beta chains from one sample, sequenced in a study of OX40 agonist ivuxolimab in advanced cancers. Produced via immunoSEQ multiplex PCR; TCRdb's table is partial and in-frame only. There are 75,000 to 95,000 clones in the sample; roughly 87% occur only once, and about 3.4% lies in the top ten. The material sequenced was CD4+ or CD8+ T cells sorted from blood, taken in a trial of the OX40 agonist ivuxolimab. The receptors shown here come from an adult with an advanced solid tumor such as melanoma, head and neck, liver or kidney cancer. CDR3s include the opening cysteine and the closing phenylalanine or tryptophan. The D gene is left open where the match is weak.

d_call j_call v_call cdr3_aa
. TRBJ1-3 TRBV5-1 CASSLDSGAQDTIYF
. TRBJ2-6 TRBV7-2 CASSPGHSPGANVLTF
TRBD1 TRBJ1-2 TRBV11-2 CASSLDRPYGYTF
. TRBJ1-2 TRBV6-5 CASSSGGTDYGYTF
TRBD2 TRBJ2-5 TRBV7-2 CASSLEGWREETQYF
. TRBJ1-2 TRBV6-5 CASSLDRHYGYTF
TRBD1 TRBJ2-3 TRBV7-9 CASSRGQGTDTQYF
. TRBJ1-2 TRBV30 CAWSVGQGRYGYTF
TRBD1 TRBJ1-3 TRBV5-6 CASSVQGPLPGNTIYF
TRBD2 TRBJ2-3 TRBV29-1 CSVGTSGGSTDTQYF
. TRBJ2-1 TRBV5-1 CASTPGTGTYNEQFF
TRBD1 TRBJ2-7 TRBV2 CASSKNPGTGGQQYF
TRBD2 TRBJ2-3 TRBV10-3 CAISESGGYLAQYF
. TRBJ1-1 TRBV6-1 CASRIETGNTEAFF
. TRBJ2-2 TRBV5-4 CASSPKDRNTGELFF
. TRBJ2-1 TRBV7-2 CASSTRNTLSYNEQFF
TRBD2 TRBJ2-7 TRBV9 CASSAFPSGSYEQYF
. TRBJ1-2 TRBV30 CAWSRGSTNYGYTF
. TRBJ2-3 TRBV11-2 CASSLGTGPDTQYF
TRBD1 TRBJ1-6 TRBV2 CASSPGQNNSPLHF
. TRBJ1-1 TRBV11-3 CASSSREAEAFF
. TRBJ1-2 TRBV10-3 CAISEIIPGYTF
. TRBJ1-2 TRBV7-9 CASSIQNGYTF
. TRBJ1-2 TRBV7-8 CASSLAATYGYTF
. TRBJ2-7 TRBV21-1 CASSTPRGTRTFDEQYF
TRBD1 TRBJ1-4 TRBV5-1 CASSSQGATNEKLFF
. TRBJ1-1 TRBV19 CATTDRRWAFF
. TRBJ1-1 TRBV7-2 CASSLTGGGTEAFF
TRBD2 TRBJ2-5 TRBV7-2 CASSLVGAGGQETQYF
TRBD2 TRBJ2-7 TRBV19 CASSIVKEQGGLAGRSSYEQYF
. TRBJ1-4 TRBV19 CASSPRGEKLFF
. TRBJ2-5 TRBV6-6 CASSYSQITQYF
. TRBJ1-2 TRBV6-5 CASRTRGLLGHGYTF
TRBD2 TRBJ2-1 TRBV4-1 CASSLGFSGSSEQFF
TRBD1 TRBJ2-1 TRBV6-1 CASSAGQGKGEQFF
. TRBJ2-5 TRBV5-4 CASSLVPAGQETQYF
TRBD1 TRBJ1-1 TRBV30 CAWRMPGQGSEAFF
. TRBJ1-2 TRBV18 CASSPTAGTAGGGYGYTF
. TRBJ1-4 TRBV6-5 CASRPGEGGKLFF
. TRBJ2-7 TRBV5-6 CASSLGGGSYEQYF
TRBD2 TRBJ2-7 TRBV6-1 CACTGTSGGENEQYF